This TCR beta chain was recorded in a study of blood T cells in healthy people across ages. This clonotype has only a few counts. The second PCR ran about 6 to 12 cycles with a sample-barcoded 5' primer and J-beta primers. TCRdb re-called the 5' RACE reads with MiXCR, one entry per CDR3 protein. The sample shows around 1,900,000 distinct CDR3 sequences, approximately 40% of them seen only once. Per germline, CDR1 MNHEY and CDR2 SVGAGI. The CDR3 loop spans 14 amino acids. Trimming cost V 8 bases and J 3 bases; bases outside gene matches: 2. Sequencing used blood. The chain uses TRBV6-5 and TRBJ2-2, with TRBD2 matching 11 bases. The clonotype originates from a human donor in good health. CDR3 DNA: TGTGCCAGCCGTAGCGGGGGGGACACCGGGGAGCTGTTTTTT. It codes for CASRSGGDTGELFF.